Below are 2 T cell receptor beta chains sequenced from a single sample in a study of CD8+ T cells in alopecia areata. Documented treatment: oral pan-JAK inhibitor, 5-10 mg twice daily. TCR sequencing used cDNA made by reverse transcription of extracted RNA. The table came from immunoSEQ multiplex PCR; TCRdb's copy has only in-frame clones and leaves some out. This sample has 250,000 to 300,000 clones, with about three fifths found just once. Sequenced here: CD4+ T cells sorted from blood, sampled at week 24, from a patient treated with tofacitinib. Every receptor here comes from a human donor with alopecia areata.

There are a few counts of this clone. The chain employs TRBV29-1 and TRBJ2-7; D could derive from TRBD1 or TRBD2 (5 bases each). Trimming cost V 4 bases and J 1 base, with 11 bases left between them. In germline, CDR1 is SQVTM, CDR2 ANQGSEA. This CDR3 region has 13 residues. The CDR3 is CSVVSGRSYEQYF. CDR3 bases: TGCAGCGTTGTTTCGGGACGGTCCTACGAGCAGTACTTC.

This chain connects TRBV11-1 to TRBJ2-2; TRBD2 might be the D (6 bases). Germline CDR1 and CDR2: SGHAT and FQDESV (reference sequence). The CDR3 contains 16 residues. V was pared by 0 bases and J by 7 bases, with 15 bases between. CDR3 sequence: CASSLAATEGFGELFF. The CDR3 DNA reads TGTGCCAGCAGCTTAGCGGCCACGGAGGGGTTCGGGGAGCTGTTTTTT.